This T cell receptor beta chain was retrieved from a study of T cells after yellow fever vaccination. CDR3 length: 15 amino acids. V lost 7 bases to trimming and J lost 3 bases; unmatched junction nucleotides: 9. Germline values: CDR1 MNHEY, CDR2 SMNVEV (reference sequence). TCRdb independently ran MiXCR on the 5' RACE reads; one entry per CDR3 protein. The sample holds 100,000 to 150,000 distinct CDR3 sequences, nearly 7.5% seen once. This clonotype was seen many times. The input for sequencing was CD4+ T cells sorted from PBMCs, taken more than 8 days after the first yellow fever vaccination. The rearrangement joins TRBV27 to TRBJ2-3; 8 positions agree with TRBD2. The clonotype originates from a man between 18 and 35 years old who received the YFV17D yellow fever vaccine. This CDR3 reads CASTGGGRGTDTQYF. In nucleotides, the CDR3 is TGTGCCAGCACCGGGGGGGGCCGGGGGACAGATACGCAGTATTTT.